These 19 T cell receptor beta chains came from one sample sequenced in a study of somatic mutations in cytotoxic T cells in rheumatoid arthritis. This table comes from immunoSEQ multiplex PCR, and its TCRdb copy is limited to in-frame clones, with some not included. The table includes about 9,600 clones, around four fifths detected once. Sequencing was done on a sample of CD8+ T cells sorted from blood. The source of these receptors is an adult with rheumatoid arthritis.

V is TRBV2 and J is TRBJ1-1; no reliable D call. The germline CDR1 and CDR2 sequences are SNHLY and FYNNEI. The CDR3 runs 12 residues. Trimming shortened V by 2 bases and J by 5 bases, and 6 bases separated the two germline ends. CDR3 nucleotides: TGTGCCAGCAGTGAAAGGGTTACTGAAGCTTTCTTT. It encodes CASSERVTEAFF.

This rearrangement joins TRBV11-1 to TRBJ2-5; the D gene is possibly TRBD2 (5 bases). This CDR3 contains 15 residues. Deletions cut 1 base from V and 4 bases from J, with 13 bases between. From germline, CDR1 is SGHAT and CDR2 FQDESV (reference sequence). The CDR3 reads CASSLVGGGGETQYF. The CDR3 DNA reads TGTGCCAGCAGCTTAGTAGGTGGAGGAGGAGAGACCCAGTACTTC.

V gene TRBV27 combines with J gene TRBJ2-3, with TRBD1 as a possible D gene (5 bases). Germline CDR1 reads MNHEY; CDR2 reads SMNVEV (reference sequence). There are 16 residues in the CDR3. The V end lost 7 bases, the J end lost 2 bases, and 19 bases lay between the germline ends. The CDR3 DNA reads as TGTGCCAGCAATAGGGGATTGGGTCAGTACACAGATACGCAGTATTTT. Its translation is CASNRGLGQYTDTQYF.

CDR3 bases: TGTGCCAGCAGCCCGCAGGGAATACACACCATATATTTT. Translating it yields CASSPQGIHTIYF. The chain combines TRBV14 with TRBJ1-3; possible D gene TRBD1, 5 bases. This CDR3 is built from 13 residues. Germline V gene lookup returns CDR1 SGHDN and CDR2 FVKESK. Trimming shortened V by 4 bases and J by 8 bases, and 12 bases separated the two germline ends.

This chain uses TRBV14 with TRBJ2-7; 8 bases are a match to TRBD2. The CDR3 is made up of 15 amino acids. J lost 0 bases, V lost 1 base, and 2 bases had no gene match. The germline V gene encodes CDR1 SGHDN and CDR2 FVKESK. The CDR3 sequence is CASSQGLAGSYEQYF. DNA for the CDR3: TGTGCCAGCAGCCAAGGTCTAGCGGGCTCCTACGAGCAGTACTTC. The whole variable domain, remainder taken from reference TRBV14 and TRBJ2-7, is EAGVTQFPSHSVIEKGQTVTLRCDPISGHDNLYWYRRVMGKEIKFLLHFVKESKQDESGMPNNRFLAERTGGTYSTLKVQPAELEDSGVYFCASSQGLAGSYEQYFGPGTRLTVT.

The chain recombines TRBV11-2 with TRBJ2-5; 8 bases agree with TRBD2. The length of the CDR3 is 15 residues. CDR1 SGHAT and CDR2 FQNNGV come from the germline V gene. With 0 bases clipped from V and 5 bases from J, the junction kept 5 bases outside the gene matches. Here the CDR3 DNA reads TGTGCCAGCAGCTTAGAGGGACTAGAGATGGAGACCCAGTACTTC. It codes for CASSLEGLEMETQYF.

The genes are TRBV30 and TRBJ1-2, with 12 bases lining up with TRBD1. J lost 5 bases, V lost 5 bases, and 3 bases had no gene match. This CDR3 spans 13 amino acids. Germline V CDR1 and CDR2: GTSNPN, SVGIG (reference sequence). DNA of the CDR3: TGTGCCTGGGGGACAGGGGGCAGATATGGCTACACCTTC. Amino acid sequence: CAWGTGGRYGYTF.

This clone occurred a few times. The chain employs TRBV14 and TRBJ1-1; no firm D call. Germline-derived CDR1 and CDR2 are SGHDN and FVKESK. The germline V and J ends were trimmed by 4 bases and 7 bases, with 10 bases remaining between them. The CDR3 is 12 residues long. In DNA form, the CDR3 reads TGTGCCAGCAGCCGCGACGGACTTGAAGCTTTCTTT. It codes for CASSRDGLEAFF.

CDR3 sequence reads: CASSEFVDQPQHF. The CDR3 DNA reads as TGCGCCAGCAGTGAGTTTGTCGATCAGCCCCAGCATTTT. The chain carries TRBV10-1 and TRBJ1-5; D is uncertain. The CDR3 contains 13 residues. Germline V lookup: CDR1 WNHNN, CDR2 SYGVQD (reference sequence). V lost 1 base and J 5 bases, leaving 6 bases between the germline ends.

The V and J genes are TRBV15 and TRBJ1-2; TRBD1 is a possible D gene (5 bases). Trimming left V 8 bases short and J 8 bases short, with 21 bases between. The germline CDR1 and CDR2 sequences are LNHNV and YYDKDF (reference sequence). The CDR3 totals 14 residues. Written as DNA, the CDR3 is TGTGCCACCGCGAATCATGGGACGGTGGGAGGCTACACCTTC. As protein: CATANHGTVGGYTF. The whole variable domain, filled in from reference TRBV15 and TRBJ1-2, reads DAMVIQNPRYQVTQFGKPVTLSCSQTLNHNVMYWYQQKSSQAPKLLFHYYDKDFNNEADTPDNFQSRRPNTSFCFLDIRSPGLGDTAMYLCATANHGTVGGYTFGSGTRLTVV.

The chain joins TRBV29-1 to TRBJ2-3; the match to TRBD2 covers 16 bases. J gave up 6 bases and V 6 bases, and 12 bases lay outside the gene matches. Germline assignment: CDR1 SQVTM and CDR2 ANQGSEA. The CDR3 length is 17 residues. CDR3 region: CSVTTLPGLAGGDTQYF. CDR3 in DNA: TGCAGCGTCACCACCTTGCCGGGACTAGCGGGAGGGGATACGCAGTATTTT.

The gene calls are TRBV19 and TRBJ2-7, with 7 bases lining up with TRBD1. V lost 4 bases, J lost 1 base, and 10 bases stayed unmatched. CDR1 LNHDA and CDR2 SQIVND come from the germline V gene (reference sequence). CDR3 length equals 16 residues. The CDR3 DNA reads TGTGCCAGTAGTAGGGACGACAGGGTTCGGTCCTACGAGCAGTACTTC. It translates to CASSRDDRVRSYEQYF.

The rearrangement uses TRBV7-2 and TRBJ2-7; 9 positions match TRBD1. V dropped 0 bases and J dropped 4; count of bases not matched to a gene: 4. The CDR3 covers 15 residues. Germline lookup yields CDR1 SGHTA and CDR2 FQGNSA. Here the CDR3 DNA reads TGTGCCAGCAGCTTAGCGGGGACAGGGTGGTACGAGCAGTACTTC. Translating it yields CASSLAGTGWYEQYF.

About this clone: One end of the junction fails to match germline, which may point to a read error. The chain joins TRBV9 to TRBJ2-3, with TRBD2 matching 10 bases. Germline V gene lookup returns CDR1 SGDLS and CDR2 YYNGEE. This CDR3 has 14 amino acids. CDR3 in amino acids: CASTSGTERGGWDF. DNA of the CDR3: TGTGCCAGCACGTCGGGGACGGAGCGGGGGGGATGGGACTTT.

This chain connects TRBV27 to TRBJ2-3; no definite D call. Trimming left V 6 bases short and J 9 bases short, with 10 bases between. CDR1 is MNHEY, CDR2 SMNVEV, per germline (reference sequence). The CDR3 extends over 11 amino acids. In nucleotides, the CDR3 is TGTGCCAGCAGCCTACAAGGGACGCAGTATTTT. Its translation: CASSLQGTQYF.

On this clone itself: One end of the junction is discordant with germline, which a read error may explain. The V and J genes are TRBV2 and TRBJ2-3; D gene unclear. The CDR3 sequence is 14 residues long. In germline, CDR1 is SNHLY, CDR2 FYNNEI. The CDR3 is CANSELPGTDTQYF. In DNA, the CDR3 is TGTGCCAACAGTGAACTCCCTGGCACAGATACGCAGTATTTT.

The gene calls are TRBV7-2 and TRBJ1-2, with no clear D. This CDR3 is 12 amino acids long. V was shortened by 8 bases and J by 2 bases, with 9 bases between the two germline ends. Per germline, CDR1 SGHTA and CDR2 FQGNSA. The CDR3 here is CASGDGNYGYTF. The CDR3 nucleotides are TGTGCCAGCGGAGATGGAAACTATGGCTACACCTTC.

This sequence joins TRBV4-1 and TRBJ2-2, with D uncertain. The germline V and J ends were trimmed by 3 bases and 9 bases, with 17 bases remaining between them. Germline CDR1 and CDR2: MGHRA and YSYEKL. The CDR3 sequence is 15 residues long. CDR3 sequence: CASSHLADPPRELFF. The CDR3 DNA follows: TGCGCCAGCAGCCACCTCGCGGACCCGCCCCGGGAGCTGTTTTTT.

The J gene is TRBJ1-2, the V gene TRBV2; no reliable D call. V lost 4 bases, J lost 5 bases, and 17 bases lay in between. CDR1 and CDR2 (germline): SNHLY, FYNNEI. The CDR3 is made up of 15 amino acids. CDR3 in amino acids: CASSVAPVISYGYTF. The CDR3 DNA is TGTGCCAGCAGTGTGGCTCCCGTGATTTCATATGGCTACACCTTC.